A single sample gave rise to the 8 T cell receptor beta chains below, sequenced in a study of cytomegalovirus exposure and HLA in healthy donors (dated by TCRdb to about 2017). The library relied on the immunoSEQ multiplex PCR assay. A mixture of 60 forward primers for TCR Vbeta segments and 13 reverse primers for TCR Jbeta segments was used in the multiplex PCR. TCRdb limited this immuneACCESS table to in-frame rearrangements with V and J called. A share of clones is missing; checked studies link under half to unresolved V genes, and the rest is unexplained. The table for this sample lists tens of thousands of clones; 79% of them were counted only once. The ten most abundant clones make up under 3% of the sample. Material: PBMCs. Receptor source: a woman aged 25-40 years in good health and CMV-seronegative.

CDR3 nucleotides: TGTGCCAGTAGTATCCAGGGTTCCTACAATGAGCAGTTCTTC. It specifies CASSIQGSYNEQFF. The genes are TRBV19 and TRBJ2-1, with D perhaps TRBD1 (5 bases). CDR1 and CDR2 from the germline V gene are LNHDA and SQIVND (reference sequence). The V end was cut by 3 bases, the J end by 1 base, with 7 bases between. The CDR3 spans 14 residues.

The genes are TRBV9 and TRBJ1-5, with 9 bases lining up with TRBD1. V lost 3 bases and J lost 8; bases outside the gene matches: 6. The germline V gene has CDR1 SGDLS and CDR2 YYNGEE. The CDR3 extends over 14 amino acids. The CDR3 DNA reads as TGTGCCAGCAGCGCAGAGGACAGGGGCAAGCCCCAGCATTTT. Protein sequence: CASSAEDRGKPQHF.

This chain links TRBV19 with TRBJ2-5; D is possibly TRBD1 (6 bases). CDR1 is LNHDA and CDR2 is SQIVND in the germline V gene (reference sequence). The CDR3 loop spans 16 amino acids. The V end lost 0 bases, the J end lost 5 bases, and 16 bases lay between the germline ends. This CDR3 reads CASSIEGAHGPETQYF. The CDR3, as DNA: TGTGCCAGTAGTATAGAGGGGGCCCATGGCCCGGAGACCCAGTACTTC.

This clone was seen a few times. The chain uses TRBV2 and TRBJ2-1; unclear D gene. Germline CDR1 and CDR2: SNHLY and FYNNEI. The CDR3 loop spans 11 amino acids. The V gene lost 3 bases and the J gene lost 7 bases, with 4 bases spanning the gap. This CDR3 is CASSERNEQFF. DNA of the CDR3: TGTGCCAGCAGTGAGAGGAATGAGCAGTTCTTC.

The rearrangement links TRBV4-2 to TRBJ2-4, with 11 bases fitting TRBD2. Germline values: CDR1 LGHNA, CDR2 YNFKEQ. Unmatched junction bases numbered 8, after V lost 0 bases and J lost 1 base. This CDR3 comprises 19 residues. The CDR3 sequence: CASSQETSGSSRAKNIQYF. CDR3 bases: TGTGCCAGCAGCCAAGAAACTAGCGGGAGTAGTCGGGCCAAAAACATTCAGTACTTC.

The CDR3 reads CASSTIGNEQYF. In DNA, the CDR3 is TGTGCCAGCAGCACCATCGGGAACGAGCAGTACTTC. This chain connects TRBV27 to TRBJ2-7; D perhaps matches TRBD2 (5 bases). This CDR3 is built from 12 residues. In germline, CDR1 is MNHEY, CDR2 SMNVEV (reference sequence). With 6 bases removed from V and 5 bases from J, the gap between germline ends came to 11 bases.

The rearrangement joins TRBV6-1 to TRBJ1-2; D uncertain. The V and J ends lost 7 bases and 3 bases respectively, with 9 bases between them. The germline V gene encodes CDR1 MNHNS and CDR2 SASEGT. This CDR3 is 12 amino acids long. Written as DNA, the CDR3 is TGTGCCAGCACGGCGGAGGACTATGGCTACACCTTC. Translated, it gives CASTAEDYGYTF.

This clone showed up just once. V gene TRBV7-2 combines with J gene TRBJ2-1; 12 bases fit TRBD2. Germline values: CDR1 SGHTA, CDR2 FQGNSA. Germline trimming cut 3 bases from V and 5 bases from J; bases unmatched to any gene: 2. This CDR3 has 15 amino acids. The CDR3 DNA is TGTGCCAGCAGCTTGACTAGCGGGAGCCACAATGAGCAGTTCTTC. This sequence encodes CASSLTSGSHNEQFF.